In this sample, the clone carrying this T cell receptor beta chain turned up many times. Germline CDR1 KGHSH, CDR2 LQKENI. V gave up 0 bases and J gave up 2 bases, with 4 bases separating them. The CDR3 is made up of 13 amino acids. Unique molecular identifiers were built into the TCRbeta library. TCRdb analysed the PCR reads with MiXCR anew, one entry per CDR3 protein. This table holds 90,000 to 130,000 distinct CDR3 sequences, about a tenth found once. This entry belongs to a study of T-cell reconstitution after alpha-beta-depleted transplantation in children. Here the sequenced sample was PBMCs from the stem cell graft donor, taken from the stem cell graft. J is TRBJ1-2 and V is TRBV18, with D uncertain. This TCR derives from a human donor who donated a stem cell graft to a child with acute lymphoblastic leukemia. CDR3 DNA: TGTGCCAGCTCACCACCCCAAAACTATGGCTACACCTTC. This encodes CASSPPQNYGYTF. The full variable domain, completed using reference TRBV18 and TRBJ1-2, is NAGVMQNPRHLVRRRGQEARLRCSPMKGHSHVYWYRQLPEEGLKFMVYLQKENIIDESGMPKERFSAEFPKEGPSILRIQQVVRGDSAAYFCASSPPQNYGYTFGSGTRLTVV.